The 18 T cell receptor beta chains presented below share a single source sample, sequenced in a study of T cell responses to AZD1222 COVID-19 vaccine. Produced via immunoSEQ multiplex PCR; TCRdb's table is partial and in-frame only. This table holds approximately 110,000 clones, around 89% found once. The source material was peripheral blood, sampled on day 0 of AZD1222 vaccination. These TCRs come from an adult in good health.

On this clone: This specimen includes other DNA sequences encoding the same CDR3. The chain carries TRBV6-1 and TRBJ1-3; TRBD1 might be the D (5 bases). V dropped 3 bases and J dropped 0 bases, with 9 bases sitting between them. The germline CDR1 and CDR2 sequences are MNHNS and SASEGT. This CDR3 is built from 15 residues. The CDR3 nucleotides read TGTGCCAGCAGTGAGGCAGGGATCTCTGGAAACACCATATATTTT. Residues: CASSEAGISGNTIYF.

This clone was picked up a small number of times. The rearrangement joins TRBV6-5 to TRBJ1-6; D unresolved. This CDR3 has 14 residues. Between the trimmed V and J ends, which lost 7 bases and 8 bases, there was a span of 15 bases. CDR1 is MNHEY and CDR2 is SVGAGI in the germline V gene. The DNA for the CDR3 is TGTGCCAGCACCCAAGACATCGGGTATTCACCCCTCCACTTT. This encodes CASTQDIGYSPLHF.

This clone was counted only a few times. The chain couples TRBV6-1 to TRBJ1-2, with unresolved D. With 0 bases removed from V and 0 bases from J, the gap between germline ends came to 11 bases. Germline CDR1 MNHNS, CDR2 SASEGT. The CDR3 spans 16 residues. CDR3 nucleotide sequence: TGTGCCAGCAGTGAAGCGGTCGGTGAAGCTAACTATGGCTACACCTTC. Its protein is CASSEAVGEANYGYTF.

This clone was counted only a few times. This sequence joins TRBV7-7 and TRBJ2-2, with 9 bases aligning to TRBD2. V was pared by 10 bases and J by 4 bases, with 7 bases of the junction left unmatched. The CDR3 is 14 amino acids. Germline CDR1 and CDR2: SSHAT and FNYEAQ (reference sequence). In DNA, the CDR3 is TGTGCCACCAGTAGCGGGGGCTTCACCGGGGAGCTGTTTTTT. This codes for CATSSGGFTGELFF.

This sequence joins TRBV11-1 and TRBJ2-7; 14 bases match TRBD2. This CDR3 has 16 residues. Trimming took 3 bases from V and 2 from J; bases not matched to a gene: 3. Germline V lookup: CDR1 SGHAT, CDR2 FQDESV (reference sequence). CDR3 protein: CASSLTSGGVPYEQYF. The CDR3 DNA is TGTGCCAGCAGCTTGACTAGCGGGGGGGTCCCCTACGAGCAGTACTTC. The full variable domain, its missing parts supplied by reference TRBV11-1 and TRBJ2-7, is EAEVAQSPRYKITEKSQAVAFWCDPISGHATLYWYRQILGQGPELLVQFQDESVVDDSQLPKDRFSAERLKGVDSTLKIQPAELGDSAMYLCASSLTSGGVPYEQYFGPGTRLTVT.

The rearrangement uses TRBV5-4 and TRBJ2-7; 7 bases are shared with TRBD1. V shed 3 bases and J 3 bases; nucleotides not matched to a gene: 3. This CDR3 comprises 13 residues. CDR1 is SGHNT and CDR2 is YYREEE in the germline V gene (reference sequence). The CDR3 DNA follows: TGTGCCAGCAGCTGGGACAGAAACTACGAGCAGTACTTC. It is translated as CASSWDRNYEQYF.

Concerning this clone: This likely traces to a read error, being one base from a far larger clone. The V and J genes are TRBV4-1 and TRBJ2-5; TRBD2 might be the D (6 bases). The CDR3 covers 15 residues. CDR1 MGHRA and CDR2 YSYEKL come from the germline V gene. CDR3 sequence: CACSPQWDSRETQYF. The CDR3 nucleotides are TGCGCCTGCAGCCCTCAGTGGGACTCTCGGGAGACCCAGTACTTC.

The chain carries TRBV2 and TRBJ1-3; the D is unclear. The CDR3 loop spans 12 amino acids. From germline, CDR1 is SNHLY and CDR2 FYNNEI. Trimming took 3 bases from V and 2 from J, leaving 2 bases between them. This chain's CDR3 is CASSETGNTIYF. The CDR3 DNA is TGTGCCAGCAGTGAGACTGGAAACACCATATATTTT.

The chain combines TRBV7-6 with TRBJ2-2, with 7 bases fitting TRBD2. Trimming at V came to 3 bases and at J to 7 bases, leaving 5 bases not matched to a gene. The germline V gene encodes CDR1 SGHVS and CDR2 FNYEAQ. This CDR3 comprises 14 residues. CDR3: CASSLGGVGGELFF. In DNA, the CDR3 is TGTGCCAGCAGCTTGGGAGGGGTAGGCGGGGAGCTGTTTTTT.

The genes are TRBV18 and TRBJ1-2; D uncertain. Per the germline V gene, CDR1 is KGHSH and CDR2 is LQKENI. This CDR3 comprises 13 residues. The ends were cut back, 0 bases at V and 7 bases at J, with 9 bases in the middle. CDR3: CASSPPVGSGYTF. CDR3 DNA: TGTGCCAGCTCACCACCGGTCGGGTCTGGCTACACCTTC.

The V call is TRBV12-3 or TRBV12-4, the J call TRBJ1-5; D is undetermined. V lost 2 bases and J 5 bases, leaving 7 bases between the germline ends. The CDR3 loop spans 13 amino acids. CDR3 residues: CASSLSEDQPQHF. The CDR3 bases are TGTGCCAGCAGTTTATCGGAGGATCAGCCCCAGCATTTT.

The rearrangement links TRBV9 to TRBJ1-2, with TRBD1 identical over 9 bases. The germline CDR1 and CDR2 sequences are SGDLS and YYNGEE. V lost 5 bases and J lost 5; bases outside the gene matches: 10. The CDR3 runs 15 residues. The CDR3 sequence is CASSSGSGTGYGYTF. In DNA, the CDR3 is TGTGCCAGCAGTTCAGGCTCCGGGACAGGGTATGGCTACACCTTC.

This rearrangement joins TRBV13 to TRBJ2-7; D might be TRBD2 (6 bases). CDR1 and CDR2 (germline): PRHDT, FYEKMQ (reference sequence). The V and J ends lost 5 bases and 1 base respectively, with 12 bases between them. This CDR3 has 14 residues. The CDR3, as DNA: TGTGCCAGCAGCCCCCCCGGGGGTTCCTACGAGCAGTACTTC. Protein: CASSPPGGSYEQYF.

The chain has TRBV21-1 and TRBJ2-3; whether TRBD2, the table's D call, matches the DNA was not checked. TRBV21-1 is a known pseudogene. This CDR3 has 16 residues. The CDR3 reads CASRDLAGAATDTQYF. CDR3 nucleotides: TGTGCCAGCAGGGACTTGGCGGGGGCAGCCACAGATACGCAGTATTTT.

J is TRBJ2-3 and V is TRBV5-1; possibly TRBD1 or TRBD2 for D (5 bases each). Germline assignment: CDR1 SGHRS and CDR2 YFSETQ. The CDR3 contains 15 residues. The V end was cut by 0 bases, the J end by 0 bases, with 8 bases between. CDR3 region: CASSLARDSTDTQYF. The CDR3 DNA is TGCGCCAGCAGCTTGGCCCGGGACAGCACAGATACGCAGTATTTT.

This clone has a single count. The gene calls are TRBV28 and TRBJ1-6; 8 positions match TRBD1. Germline V gene data show CDR1 as MDHEN and CDR2 as SYDVKM. Trimming cost V 4 bases and J 2 bases; bases outside gene matches: 4. The CDR3 loop spans 16 amino acids. The CDR3, as DNA: TGTGCCAGCAGTTGGCAGGGGGCAACCTATAATTCACCCCTCCACTTT. Residues: CASSWQGATYNSPLHF.

This chain links TRBV7-2 with TRBJ1-5; D not certain. V lost 3 bases, J lost 6 bases, and 12 bases lay in between. This CDR3 has 14 amino acids. Germline V gives CDR1 SGHTA, CDR2 FQGNSA. The CDR3 DNA reads TGTGCCAGCAGCTTTGCGGGATTCGGTCAGCCCCAGCATTTT. This sequence encodes CASSFAGFGQPQHF.

The CDR3 loop is CASSLESSGAMTDTQYF. CDR3 nucleotide sequence: TGTGCCAGCAGCTTAGAGTCTAGCGGGGCAATGACAGATACGCAGTATTTT. The chain combines TRBV7-9 with TRBJ2-3; TRBD2 aligns across 9 bases. Unmatched junction bases numbered 8, after V lost 1 base and J lost 3 bases. CDR1 is SEHNR, CDR2 FQNEAQ, per germline (reference sequence). The CDR3 is made up of 17 amino acids.